These 32 T cell receptor beta chains were all obtained from the same sample, sequenced in a study of cytomegalovirus exposure and HLA in healthy donors. The PCR was carried out with 60 Vbeta primers and 13 Jbeta primers. Libraries were prepared by immunoSEQ multiplex PCR; TCRdb keeps only in-frame clonotypes and omits some of them. Of about 150,000 clones in the sample, around 79% were seen once. The sample taken for sequencing was PBMCs. These receptors were taken from a male donor in good health and CMV-seronegative.

The rearrangement joins TRBV5-1 to TRBJ2-1, with D perhaps matching TRBD2 (6 bases). The V and J ends lost 2 bases and 7 bases respectively, with 10 bases between them. The germline V gene has CDR1 SGHRS and CDR2 YFSETQ. CDR3 length equals 13 residues. In DNA form, the CDR3 reads TGCGCCAGCAGCTTCGGGGGTCAGAATGAGCAGTTCTTC. Its translation is CASSFGGQNEQFF.

The chain combines TRBV5-1 with TRBJ2-7, with D possibly being TRBD2 (5 bases). Trimming shortened V by 0 bases and J by 5 bases, and 12 bases separated the two germline ends. The germline gives CDR1 SGHRS, CDR2 YFSETQ. CDR3 length: 14 amino acids. CDR3 nucleotides: TGCGCCAGCAGCTTGGGAGGGAGTCGGAACGAGCAGTACTTC. Protein product: CASSLGGSRNEQYF.

The chain joins TRBV29-1 to TRBJ2-3; 9 bases are a match to TRBD2. CDR1 and CDR2 from the germline V gene are SQVTM and ANQGSEA. The V segment lost 3 bases and the J segment 4 bases; nucleotides outside the gene matches: 5. This CDR3 region has 14 residues. The CDR3 coding sequence is TGCAGCGTTGAGGGGCGGGGGGGCCCAGATACGCAGTATTTT. Protein sequence: CSVEGRGGPDTQYF.

V is TRBV6-4 and J is TRBJ2-3, with 8 bases matching TRBD2. The junction had 3 bases not matched to a gene; V was cut back by 0 bases and J by 4 bases. This CDR3 is built from 15 residues. Germline assignment: CDR1 MRHNA and CDR2 SNTAGT. Here the CDR3 reads CASSDSRGGADTQYF. In DNA form, the CDR3 reads TGTGCCAGCAGTGACTCTCGGGGGGGCGCAGATACGCAGTATTTT.

This clone appeared a few times. V usage is TRBV6-1 and J usage is TRBJ2-2, with TRBD1 matching over 9 bases. J lost 1 base, V lost 10 bases, and 7 bases had no gene match. This CDR3 has 15 amino acids. Germline CDR1 reads MNHNS; CDR2 reads SASEGT. The CDR3 region has the DNA TGTGCCACAAGACAGGGGGAATGGAACACCGGGGAGCTGTTTTTT. It codes for CATRQGEWNTGELFF.

The V call is TRBV29-1, the J call TRBJ2-2; possibly TRBD1 for D (6 bases). This CDR3 has 13 amino acids. Deletions cut 3 bases from V and 5 bases from J, with 10 bases between. CDR1 is SQVTM, CDR2 ANQGSEA, per germline. The CDR3 DNA follows: TGCAGCGTTGACAGGACAGCAACCGGGGAGCTGTTTTTT. This gives the protein CSVDRTATGELFF.

The chain has TRBV7-9 and TRBJ1-1; tentative D call: TRBD1 (5 bases). This CDR3 is 14 amino acids long. The germline gives CDR1 SEHNR, CDR2 FQNEAQ (reference sequence). V was cut by 7 bases and J by 1 base, with 13 bases left in between. The CDR3 spells CASITGDENTEAFF. CDR3 nucleotide sequence: TGTGCCAGCATCACAGGTGATGAGAACACTGAAGCTTTCTTT. The whole variable domain, remainder taken from reference TRBV7-9 and TRBJ1-1, is DTGVSQNPRHKITKRGQNVTFRCDPISEHNRLYWYRQTLGQGPEFLTYFQNEAQLEKSRLLSDRFSAERPKGSFSTLEIQRTEQGDSAMYLCASITGDENTEAFFGQGTRLTVV.

This chain uses TRBV19 with TRBJ2-1, with 10 bases matching TRBD2. CDR3 length: 17 amino acids. V shed 3 bases, J shed 4 bases, and the junction held 9 bases outside the gene matches. Per germline, CDR1 LNHDA and CDR2 SQIVND (reference sequence). The CDR3 DNA reads TGTGCCAGTAGTATTCTTCACGGGACTAGCGAATACAATGAGCAGTTCTTC. This gives the protein CASSILHGTSEYNEQFF.

The chain joins TRBV7-9 to TRBJ2-5; 9 nucleotides match TRBD2. The ends lost 4 bases at V and 3 bases at J; junction bases unmatched: 3. The V gene's germline CDR1 is SEHNR and CDR2 FQNEAQ (reference sequence). CDR3 size: 14 residues. The CDR3 nucleotides read TGTGCCAGCAGCTCGACTAGCGGTAAAGAGACCCAGTACTTC. Amino acids: CASSSTSGKETQYF.

This clone was observed a handful of times. This rearrangement joins TRBV19 to TRBJ1-5; 7 nucleotides line up with TRBD1. CDR3 length: 15 amino acids. The ends lost 3 bases at V and 5 bases at J; junction bases unmatched: 7. Germline lookup yields CDR1 LNHDA and CDR2 SQIVND (reference sequence). The CDR3 region has the DNA TGTGCCAGTAGTATCGGACAGGTGGATCATCAGCCCCAGCATTTT. Protein: CASSIGQVDHQPQHF. Full variable domain (rest looked up from reference TRBV19 and TRBJ1-5): DGGITQSPKYLFRKEGQNVTLSCEQNLNHDAMYWYRQDPGQGLRLIYYSQIVNDFQKGDIAEGYSVSREKKESFPLTVTSAQKNPTAFYLCASSIGQVDHQPQHFGDGTRLSIL.

This clone occurred once. The rearrangement joins TRBV7-8 to TRBJ2-7, with D maybe TRBD2 (7 bases). Germline V lookup: CDR1 SGHVS, CDR2 FQNEAQ. V lost 7 bases and J 7 bases, leaving 17 bases between the germline ends. The CDR3 is 13 amino acids. CDR3 sequence (DNA): TGTGCCAGCATCCCCGGTGAGGGGGGGGAGCAGTACTTC. This sequence encodes CASIPGEGGEQYF.

J is TRBJ2-7 and V is TRBV4-2; a possible D gene is TRBD2 (7 bases). Germline V lookup: CDR1 LGHNA, CDR2 YNFKEQ. Trimming cost V 1 base and J 4 bases, with 14 bases left between them. The CDR3 is 15 residues long. CDR3 in DNA: TGTGCCAGCAGCCAAGGGGGCGGGGGCGCGTACGAGCAGTACTTC. This translates into CASSQGGGGAYEQYF.

This chain links TRBV5-1 with TRBJ2-3; 10 bases match TRBD1. The CDR3 is made up of 15 amino acids. The ends lost 4 bases at V and 4 bases at J; junction bases unmatched: 6. CDR1 and CDR2 (germline): SGHRS, YFSETQ. The DNA for the CDR3 is TGCGCCAGCAGCCGGGACAGGGGAGGAGCAGATACGCAGTATTTT. Protein: CASSRDRGGADTQYF.

This chain uses TRBV7-9 with TRBJ1-2; 8 positions match TRBD1. The CDR3 extends over 12 amino acids. CDR1 is SEHNR, CDR2 FQNEAQ, per germline (reference sequence). The CDR3 bases are TGTTCCGCTACGGGGACAGGACGTGGCTACACCTTC. It yields the protein CSATGTGRGYTF. The full variable domain, its missing parts supplied by reference TRBV7-9 and TRBJ1-2, is DTGVSQNPRHKITKRGQNVTFRCDPISEHNRLYWYRQTLGQGPEFLTYFQNEAQLEKSRLLSDRFSAERPKGSFSTLEIQRTEQGDSAMYLCSATGTGRGYTFGSGTRLTVV.

The chain combines TRBV4-1 with TRBJ2-7; TRBD2 agrees at 10 bases. The CDR3 sequence is 15 residues long. Germline CDR1 and CDR2: MGHRA and YSYEKL. The ends lost 2 bases at V and 5 bases at J; junction bases unmatched: 6. The CDR3 DNA is TGCGCCAGCAGCCAAAATCTAGCGGGAGAGAACGAGCAGTACTTC. This codes for CASSQNLAGENEQYF.

The chain carries TRBV29-1 and TRBJ2-3, with TRBD2 as a possible D gene (5 bases). In germline, CDR1 is SQVTM, CDR2 ANQGSEA. Trimming stripped 3 bases from V and 4 bases from J, with 11 bases between. The length of the CDR3 is 13 residues. The DNA for the CDR3 is TGCAGCGTTGATGGAGGAGTGGCAGATACGCAGTATTTT. This encodes CSVDGGVADTQYF.

The CDR3 is CASSTGTYYEQYF. DNA of the CDR3: TGTGCCAGTTCAACCGGGACATACTACGAGCAGTACTTC. The V gene is TRBV19, the J gene TRBJ2-7; a possible D gene is TRBD1 (6 bases). Looked up from germline, CDR1 is LNHDA and CDR2 is SQIVND (reference sequence). The CDR3 is 13 amino acids. The ends were cut back, 8 bases at V and 3 bases at J, with 14 bases in the middle.

This rearrangement joins TRBV11-2 to TRBJ2-1; tentative D call: TRBD2 (6 bases). The V gene lost 0 bases and the J gene lost 6 bases, with 15 bases spanning the gap. The CDR3 is made up of 16 amino acids. Germline CDR1 is SGHAT and CDR2 is FQNNGV. CDR3 coding DNA: TGTGCCAGCAGCTTAGATGAAAGGACTACATCCAATGAGCAGTTCTTC. This gives the protein CASSLDERTTSNEQFF.

This chain links TRBV10-2 with TRBJ2-7; 9 nucleotides align to TRBD2. V dropped 9 bases and J dropped 3; count of bases not matched to a gene: 9. The CDR3 loop spans 14 amino acids. The germline V gene encodes CDR1 WSHSY and CDR2 SAAADI. CDR3 protein: CASTGTSPYYEQYF. CDR3 sequence (DNA): TGCGCCAGTACCGGGACTAGCCCTTACTACGAGCAGTACTTC.

The CDR3 loop is CASSLGRTGGRGTEAFF. For the CDR3, the DNA is TGTGCCAGCAGCTTAGGAAGGACAGGGGGCAGGGGTACTGAAGCTTTCTTT. The chain links TRBV7-9 to TRBJ1-1; 11 bases match TRBD1. Germline CDR1 is SEHNR and CDR2 is FQNEAQ (reference sequence). The CDR3 spans 17 residues. Germline trimming cut 1 base from V and 5 bases from J; bases unmatched to any gene: 9.

V and J are TRBV6-5 and TRBJ1-6; 8 bases match TRBD1. Losses at the gene ends were 7 bases for V and 9 bases for J; bases not matched to a gene: 8. The CDR3 is made up of 14 amino acids. Germline V gene lookup returns CDR1 MNHEY and CDR2 SVGAGI. CDR3 in DNA: TGTGCCAGCATTTGGGACAGGTCGAGTTCACCCCTCCACTTT. Encoded protein: CASIWDRSSSPLHF.

The chain combines TRBV10-3 with TRBJ2-7, with a weak D call TRBD1 (6 bases). Trimming pared 4 bases from V and 4 bases from J, leaving 17 bases between. Germline V gives CDR1 ENHRY, CDR2 SYGVKD. There are 15 residues in the CDR3. The CDR3 bases are TGTGCCATCAGTGGTCAACAGGGCGTAACATACGAGCAGTACTTC. It specifies CAISGQQGVTYEQYF.

The chain recombines TRBV5-6 with TRBJ2-7, with TRBD2 as a possible D gene (6 bases). The germline V and J ends were trimmed by 4 bases and 1 base, with 9 bases remaining between them. The CDR3 is 13 residues long. Germline CDR1 SGHDT, CDR2 YYEEEE. The CDR3 reads CASSGTESYEQYF. CDR3 DNA sequence: TGTGCCAGCAGCGGGACTGAATCCTACGAGCAGTACTTC.

The genes are TRBV19 and TRBJ2-1; D is perhaps TRBD2 (6 bases). The CDR3 totals 11 residues. Between the trimmed V and J ends, which lost 3 bases and 15 bases, there was a span of 12 bases. Germline values: CDR1 LNHDA, CDR2 SQIVND (reference sequence). DNA of the CDR3: TGTGCCAGTAGTATGCTGGGGAGGCCGTTCTTC. Amino acid sequence: CASSMLGRPFF.

The V gene is TRBV6-5, the J gene TRBJ2-3, with 10 bases matching TRBD2. This CDR3 is 15 amino acids long. The V gene end was trimmed by 6 bases and the J gene end by 1 base; junction bases not matched to a gene: 4. Germline assignment: CDR1 MNHEY and CDR2 SVGAGI. The CDR3 DNA reads TGTGCCAGCAGCCACCTAGCGGGGGGCACAGATACGCAGTATTTT. It translates to CASSHLAGGTDTQYF.

The J gene is TRBJ2-1, the V gene TRBV28, with D perhaps matching TRBD1 (6 bases). The CDR3 runs to 16 residues. The germline CDR1 and CDR2 sequences are MDHEN and SYDVKM. Deletions cut 5 bases from V and 0 bases from J, with 14 bases between. The CDR3, as DNA: TGTGCCAGCAGTACTTATCAGACAGGCTCCTACAATGAGCAGTTCTTC. Translated, it gives CASSTYQTGSYNEQFF. Full variable domain (missing parts from reference TRBV28 and TRBJ2-1): DVKVTQSSRYLVKRTGEKVFLECVQDMDHENMFWYRQDPGLGLRLIYFSYDVKMKEKGDIPEGYSVSREKKERFSLILESASTNQTSMYLCASSTYQTGSYNEQFFGPGTRLTVL.

The CDR3 DNA is TGTGCATCGGGACAGATCTACAATGAGCAGTTCTTC. This codes for CASGQIYNEQFF. The chain has TRBV19 and TRBJ2-1; 7 bases align to TRBD1. Germline assignment: CDR1 LNHDA and CDR2 SQIVND (reference sequence). CDR3 size: 12 residues.

The chain has TRBV7-9 and TRBJ2-1, with 9 bases aligning to TRBD1. This CDR3 contains 16 residues. The junction had 4 bases not matched to a gene; V was cut back by 2 bases and J by 2 bases. The germline V gene has CDR1 SEHNR and CDR2 FQNEAQ (reference sequence). In DNA form, the CDR3 reads TGTGCCAGCAGCTTAAGGACAGGGGCGACCTACAATGAGCAGTTCTTC. Its protein is CASSLRTGATYNEQFF.

The J gene is TRBJ2-3, the V gene TRBV4-1; 9 bases map to TRBD1. The CDR3 length is 15 residues. Germline trimming cut 4 bases from V and 8 bases from J; bases unmatched to any gene: 10. The germline CDR1 and CDR2 sequences are MGHRA and YSYEKL. The CDR3 coding sequence is TGCGCCAGCAGCCTACGGACAGGGGTAGTGGGTACGCAGTATTTT. It yields the protein CASSLRTGVVGTQYF.

This chain connects TRBV11-2 to TRBJ2-1, with a tentative D call TRBD2 (5 bases). Germline loops: CDR1 SGHAT, CDR2 FQNNGV. V was trimmed by 1 base and J by 2 bases, leaving 9 bases between them. This CDR3 is built from 15 residues. The CDR3 sequence is CASSLGEPTYNEQFF. For the CDR3, the DNA is TGTGCCAGCAGCTTAGGGGAGCCAACCTACAATGAGCAGTTCTTC. The complete variable domain, with remaining parts taken from reference TRBV11-2 and TRBJ2-1, reads EAGVAQSPRYKIIEKRQSVAFWCNPISGHATLYWYQQILGQGPKLLIQFQNNGVVDDSQLPKDRFSAERLKGVDSTLKIQPAKLEDSAVYLCASSLGEPTYNEQFFGPGTRLTVL.

The chain employs TRBV7-8 and TRBJ2-5; weak D call: TRBD2 (5 bases). The end of the DNA is better explained by TRBJ2-7, so the J call may be wrong. This CDR3 region has 15 residues. Germline V gene lookup returns CDR1 SGHVS and CDR2 FQNEAQ. The CDR3 DNA sequence: TGTGCCAGCAGCTTAGGACTACTTAACACCTACGAGCAGTACTTC. Residues: CASSLGLLNTYEQYF.

The V gene is TRBV9, the J gene TRBJ2-1; 7 nucleotides agree with TRBD1. The CDR3 is made up of 16 amino acids. After removal of 0 bases from V and 7 bases from J, the junction contained 10 bases not matched to a gene. Germline V gene data show CDR1 as SGDLS and CDR2 as YYNGEE. The CDR3 here is CASSVAGQTSGNEQFF. In DNA form, the CDR3 reads TGTGCCAGCAGCGTAGCGGGACAGACTTCGGGGAATGAGCAGTTCTTC.